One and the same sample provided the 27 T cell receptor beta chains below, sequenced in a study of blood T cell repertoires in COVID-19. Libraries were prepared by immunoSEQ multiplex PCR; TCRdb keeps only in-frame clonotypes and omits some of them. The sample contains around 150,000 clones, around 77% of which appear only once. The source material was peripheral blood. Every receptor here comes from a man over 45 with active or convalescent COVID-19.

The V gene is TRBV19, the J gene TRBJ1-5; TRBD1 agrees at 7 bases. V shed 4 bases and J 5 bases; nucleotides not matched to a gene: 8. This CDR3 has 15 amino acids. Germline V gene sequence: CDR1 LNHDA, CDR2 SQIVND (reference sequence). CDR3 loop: CASSTRGTAYQPQHF. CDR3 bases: TGTGCCAGTAGTACCCGCGGGACAGCCTATCAGCCCCAGCATTTT.

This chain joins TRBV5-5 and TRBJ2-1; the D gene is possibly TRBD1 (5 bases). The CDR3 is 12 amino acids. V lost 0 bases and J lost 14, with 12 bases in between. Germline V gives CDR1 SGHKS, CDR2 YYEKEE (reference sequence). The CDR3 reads CASSLVAEGEFF. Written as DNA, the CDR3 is TGTGCCAGCAGCTTGGTTGCCGAAGGGGAGTTCTTC.

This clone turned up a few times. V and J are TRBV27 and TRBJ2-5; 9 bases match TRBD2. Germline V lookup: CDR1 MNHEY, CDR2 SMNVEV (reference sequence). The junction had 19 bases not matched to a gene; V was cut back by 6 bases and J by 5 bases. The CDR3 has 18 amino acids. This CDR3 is CASSPGFGSSGSRETQYF. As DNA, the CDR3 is TGTGCCAGCAGCCCAGGGTTTGGGAGTAGCGGGAGTCGGGAGACCCAGTACTTC.

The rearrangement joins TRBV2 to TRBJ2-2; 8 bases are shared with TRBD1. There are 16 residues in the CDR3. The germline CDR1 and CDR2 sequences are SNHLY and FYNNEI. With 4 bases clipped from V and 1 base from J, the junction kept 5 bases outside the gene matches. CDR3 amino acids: CASSGWDRKNTGELFF. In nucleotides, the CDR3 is TGTGCCAGCAGTGGATGGGACAGGAAGAACACCGGGGAGCTGTTTTTT.

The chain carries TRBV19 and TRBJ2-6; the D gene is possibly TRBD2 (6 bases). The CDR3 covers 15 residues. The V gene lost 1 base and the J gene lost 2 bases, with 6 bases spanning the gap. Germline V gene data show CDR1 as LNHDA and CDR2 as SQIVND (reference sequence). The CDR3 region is CASSIAGAGANVLTF. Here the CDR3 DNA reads TGTGCCAGTAGTATAGCGGGGGCTGGGGCCAACGTCCTGACTTTC.

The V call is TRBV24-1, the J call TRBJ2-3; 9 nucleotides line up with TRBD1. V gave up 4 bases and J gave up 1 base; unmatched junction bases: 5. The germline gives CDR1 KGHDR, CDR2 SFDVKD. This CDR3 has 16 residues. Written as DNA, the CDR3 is TGTGCCACCAGTGAATCCCGGACAGGGGGCACAGATACGCAGTATTTT. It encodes CATSESRTGGTDTQYF.

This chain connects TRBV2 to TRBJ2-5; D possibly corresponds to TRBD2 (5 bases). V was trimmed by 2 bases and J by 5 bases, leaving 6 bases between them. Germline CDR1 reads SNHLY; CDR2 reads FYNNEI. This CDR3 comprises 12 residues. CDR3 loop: CASSETGETQYF. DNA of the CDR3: TGTGCCAGCAGTGAAACGGGGGAGACCCAGTACTTC.

The CDR3 reads CASLNYGKRTQYF. The CDR3, as DNA: TGTGCCAGCTTAAATTACGGGAAGCGCACGCAGTATTTT. The V gene is TRBV28, the J gene TRBJ2-3, with D maybe TRBD2 (5 bases). There are 13 residues in the CDR3. The germline V gene encodes CDR1 MDHEN and CDR2 SYDVKM. V lost 8 bases and J lost 9, with 18 bases in between.

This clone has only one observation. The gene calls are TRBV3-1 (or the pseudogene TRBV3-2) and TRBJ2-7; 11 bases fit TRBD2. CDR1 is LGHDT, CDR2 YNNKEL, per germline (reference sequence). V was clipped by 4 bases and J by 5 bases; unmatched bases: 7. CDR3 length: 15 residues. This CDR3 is CASSRSGGGFHEQYF. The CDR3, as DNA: TGTGCCAGCAGCCGTAGCGGGGGGGGTTTCCACGAGCAGTACTTC.

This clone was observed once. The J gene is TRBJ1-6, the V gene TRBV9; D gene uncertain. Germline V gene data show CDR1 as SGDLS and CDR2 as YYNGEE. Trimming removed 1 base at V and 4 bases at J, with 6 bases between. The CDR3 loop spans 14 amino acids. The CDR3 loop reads CASSVQAYNSPLHF. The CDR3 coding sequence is TGTGCCAGCAGCGTACAAGCTTATAATTCACCCCTCCACTTT.

CDR3 loop: CASSRQVNTEAFF. DNA of the CDR3: TGTGCCAGCAGTAGACAGGTGAACACTGAAGCTTTCTTT. The V gene is TRBV28, the J gene TRBJ1-1; D perhaps matches TRBD1 (6 bases). Germline V gene data show CDR1 as MDHEN and CDR2 as SYDVKM. With 5 bases removed from V and 0 bases from J, the gap between germline ends came to 7 bases. There are 13 residues in the CDR3.

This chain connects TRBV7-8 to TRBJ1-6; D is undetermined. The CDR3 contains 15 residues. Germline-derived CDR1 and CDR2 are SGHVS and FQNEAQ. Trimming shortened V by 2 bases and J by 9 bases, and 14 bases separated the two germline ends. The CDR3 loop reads CASSLIETKTSPLHF. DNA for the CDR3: TGTGCCAGCAGCTTAATTGAGACTAAGACTTCACCCCTCCACTTT.

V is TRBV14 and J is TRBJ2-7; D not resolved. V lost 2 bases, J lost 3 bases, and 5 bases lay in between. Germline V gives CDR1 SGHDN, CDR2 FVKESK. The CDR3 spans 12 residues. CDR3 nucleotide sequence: TGTGCCAGCAGCCAAATGAGCTACGAGCAGTACTTC. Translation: CASSQMSYEQYF.

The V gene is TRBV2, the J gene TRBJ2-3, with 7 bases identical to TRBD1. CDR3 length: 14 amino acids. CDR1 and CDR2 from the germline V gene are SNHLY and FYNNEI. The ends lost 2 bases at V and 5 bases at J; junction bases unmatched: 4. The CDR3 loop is CASSELDRIDTQYF. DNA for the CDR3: TGTGCCAGCAGTGAACTGGACAGGATAGATACGCAGTATTTT.

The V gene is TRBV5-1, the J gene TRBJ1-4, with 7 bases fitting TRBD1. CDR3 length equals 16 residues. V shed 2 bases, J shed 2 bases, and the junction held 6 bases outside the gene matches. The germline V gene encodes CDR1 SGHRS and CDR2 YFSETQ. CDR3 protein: CASSFSPGQTNEKLFF. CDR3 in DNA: TGCGCCAGCAGCTTTTCTCCGGGACAGACTAATGAAAAACTGTTTTTT.

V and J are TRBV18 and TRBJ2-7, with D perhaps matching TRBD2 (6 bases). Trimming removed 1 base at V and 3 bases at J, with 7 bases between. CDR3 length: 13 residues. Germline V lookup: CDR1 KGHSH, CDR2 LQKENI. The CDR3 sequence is CASSPQEGYEQYF. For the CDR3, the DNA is TGTGCCAGCTCACCACAGGAGGGCTACGAGCAGTACTTC.

The DNA for the CDR3 is TGTGCCAGTAGTGCAGGTGTCAGCTCCTACGAGCAGTACTTC. It encodes CASSAGVSSYEQYF. The chain links TRBV19 to TRBJ2-7; D gene uncertain. This CDR3 has 14 amino acids. Deletions cut 5 bases from V and 0 bases from J, with 11 bases between. CDR1 is LNHDA, CDR2 SQIVND, per germline (reference sequence).

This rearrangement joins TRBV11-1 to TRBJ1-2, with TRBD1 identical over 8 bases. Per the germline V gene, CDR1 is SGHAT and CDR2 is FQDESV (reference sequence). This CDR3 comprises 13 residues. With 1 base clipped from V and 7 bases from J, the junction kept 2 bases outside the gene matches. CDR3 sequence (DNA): TGTGCCAGCAGCTTAGTGACAGGGGCTGGCTACACCTTC. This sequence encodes CASSLVTGAGYTF.

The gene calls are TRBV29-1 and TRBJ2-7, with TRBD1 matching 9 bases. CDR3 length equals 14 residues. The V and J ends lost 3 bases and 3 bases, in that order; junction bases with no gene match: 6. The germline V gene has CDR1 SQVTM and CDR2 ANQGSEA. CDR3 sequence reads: CSVDFGTGLYEQYF. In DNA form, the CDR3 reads TGCAGCGTTGACTTCGGGACAGGGCTCTACGAGCAGTACTTC.

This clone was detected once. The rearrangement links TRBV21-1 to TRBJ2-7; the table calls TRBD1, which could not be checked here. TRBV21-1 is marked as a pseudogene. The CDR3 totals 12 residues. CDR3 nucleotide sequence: TGTGCCAGCAGCGACAGGGTCCACGAGCAGTACTTC. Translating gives CASSDRVHEQYF.

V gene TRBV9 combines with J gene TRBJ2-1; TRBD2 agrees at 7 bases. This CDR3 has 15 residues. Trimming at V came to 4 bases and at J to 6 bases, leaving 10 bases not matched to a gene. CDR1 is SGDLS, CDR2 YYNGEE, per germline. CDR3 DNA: TGTGCCAGCAGCACCAGTGGAGGGAGGGGCAATGAGCAGTTCTTC. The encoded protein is CASSTSGGRGNEQFF. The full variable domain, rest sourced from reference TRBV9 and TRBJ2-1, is DSGVTQTPKHLITATGQRVTLRCSPRSGDLSVYWYQQSLDQGLQFLIQYYNGEERAKGNILERFSAQQFPDLHSELNLSSLELGDSALYFCASSTSGGRGNEQFFGPGTRLTVL.

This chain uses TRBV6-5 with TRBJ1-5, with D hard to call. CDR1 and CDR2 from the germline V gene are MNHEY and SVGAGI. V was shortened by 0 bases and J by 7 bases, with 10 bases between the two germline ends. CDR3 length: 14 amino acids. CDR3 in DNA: TGTGCCAGCAGTTACTCTGGGGAGGTCCAGCCCCAGCATTTT. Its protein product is CASSYSGEVQPQHF.

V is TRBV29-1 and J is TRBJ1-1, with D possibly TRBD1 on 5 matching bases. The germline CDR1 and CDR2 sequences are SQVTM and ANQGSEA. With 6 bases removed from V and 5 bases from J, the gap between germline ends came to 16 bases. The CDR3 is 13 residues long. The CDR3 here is CSVHHRGGTEAFF. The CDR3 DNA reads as TGCAGCGTCCATCACCGGGGGGGGACTGAAGCTTTCTTT. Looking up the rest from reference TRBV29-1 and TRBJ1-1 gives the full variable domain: SAVISQKPSRDICQRGTSLTIQCQVDSQVTMMFWYRQQPGQSLTLIATANQGSEATYESGFVIDKFPISRPNLTFSTLTVSNMSPEDSSIYLCSVHHRGGTEAFFGQGTRLTVV.

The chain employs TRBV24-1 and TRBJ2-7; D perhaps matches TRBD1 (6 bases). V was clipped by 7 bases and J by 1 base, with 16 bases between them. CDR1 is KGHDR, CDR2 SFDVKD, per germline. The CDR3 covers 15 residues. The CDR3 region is CATRPRGLGSYEQYF. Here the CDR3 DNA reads TGTGCCACCAGACCCAGGGGTTTAGGGTCCTACGAGCAGTACTTC.

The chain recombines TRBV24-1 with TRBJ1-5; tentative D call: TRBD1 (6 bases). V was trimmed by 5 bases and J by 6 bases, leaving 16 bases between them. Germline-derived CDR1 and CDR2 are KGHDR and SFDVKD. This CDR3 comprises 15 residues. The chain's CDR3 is CATSVQQGAIQPQHF. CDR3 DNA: TGTGCCACCAGTGTTCAACAGGGCGCTATTCAGCCCCAGCATTTT.

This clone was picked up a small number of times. DNA for the CDR3: TGTGCCAGCAGTTCGCTTTACACTAGCGGGTCGGACGAGCAGTACTTC. It yields the protein CASSSLYTSGSDEQYF. The chain links TRBV27 to TRBJ2-7, with 9 bases aligning to TRBD2. V lost 4 bases to trimming and J lost 5 bases; unmatched junction nucleotides: 12. The CDR3 runs to 16 residues. CDR1 is MNHEY, CDR2 SMNVEV, per germline (reference sequence).

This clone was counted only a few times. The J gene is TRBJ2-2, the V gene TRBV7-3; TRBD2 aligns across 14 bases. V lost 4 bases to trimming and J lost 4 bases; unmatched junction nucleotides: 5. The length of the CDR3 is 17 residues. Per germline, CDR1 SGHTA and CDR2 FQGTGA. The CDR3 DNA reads TGTGCCAGCAGCTCGGGACTAGCGGGAGTGGGCACCGGGGAGCTGTTTTTT. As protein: CASSSGLAGVGTGELFF.